The T cell receptor beta chain under discussion was sequenced for a study of regulatory T cells in long-lasting Graves disease. Time point specified: newly diagnosed GD, antithyroid drugs for less than 3 months. PBMCs provided the RNA from which the TCR library was made. This clonotype has at least ten counts. The antigen is not known. This CDR3 is built from 17 residues. Looked up from germline, CDR1 is SGHVS and CDR2 is FQNEAQ. V was shortened by 6 bases and J by 4 bases, with 23 bases between the two germline ends. Whole-study findings and limits: Patients with persistent disease showed a bias toward TRBV28, TRBJ1-2 and TRBJ2-5. The study found persistent patients shared more public clonotypes (approximately 2,700) than new patients (just over 950).

With iRepertoire HTBI primers and Arm-PCR of CDR3 regions, TCR beta libraries were built. TCRdb ran MiXCR on the multiplex PCR reads and lists one entry per CDR3 protein. Of some 350,000 distinct CDR3 sequences in the sample, roughly 15% were seen once. These data were likewise used in another study, on T cells in Graves' hyperthyroidism and ophthalmopathy. That investigation notes: Blood also contained most expanded thyroid clonotypes above 0.001.

Specimen: peripheral blood mononuclear cells (PBMCs), collected at new diagnosis, from a patient treated with antithyroid drugs. The receptor was derived from a woman under 30 with Graves disease. V and J are TRBV7-8 and TRBJ2-3, with no clear D. The DNA for the CDR3 is TGTGCCAGCAGTCTCACCAGAGGCAGGCCCGAATCAGATACGCAGTATTTT. Translation: CASSLTRGRPESDTQYF.